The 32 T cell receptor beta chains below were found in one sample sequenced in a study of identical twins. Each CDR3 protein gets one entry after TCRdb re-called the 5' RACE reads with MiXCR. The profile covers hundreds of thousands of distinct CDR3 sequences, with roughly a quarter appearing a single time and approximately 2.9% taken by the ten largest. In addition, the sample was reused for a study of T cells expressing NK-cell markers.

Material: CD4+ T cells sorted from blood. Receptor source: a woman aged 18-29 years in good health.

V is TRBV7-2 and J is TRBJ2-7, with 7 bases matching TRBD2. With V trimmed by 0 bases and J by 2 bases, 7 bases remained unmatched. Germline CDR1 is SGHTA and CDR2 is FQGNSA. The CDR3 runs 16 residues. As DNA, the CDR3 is TGTGCCAGCAGCTTAGCGGCTAGCGGCACTACCTACGAGCAGTACTTC. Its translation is CASSLAASGTTYEQYF.

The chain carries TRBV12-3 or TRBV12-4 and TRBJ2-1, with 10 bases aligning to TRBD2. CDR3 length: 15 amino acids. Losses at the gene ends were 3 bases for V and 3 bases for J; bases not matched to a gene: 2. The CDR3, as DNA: TGTGCCAGCAGTTTTAGGACTAGCGGCTACAATGAGCAGTTCTTC. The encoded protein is CASSFRTSGYNEQFF.

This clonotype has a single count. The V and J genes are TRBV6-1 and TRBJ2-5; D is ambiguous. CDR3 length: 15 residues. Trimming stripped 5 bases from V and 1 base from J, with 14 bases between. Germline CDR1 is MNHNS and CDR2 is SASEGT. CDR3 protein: CASSPLGSAQETQYF. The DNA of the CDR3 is TGTGCCAGCAGTCCCCTAGGAAGCGCCCAAGAGACCCAGTACTTC.

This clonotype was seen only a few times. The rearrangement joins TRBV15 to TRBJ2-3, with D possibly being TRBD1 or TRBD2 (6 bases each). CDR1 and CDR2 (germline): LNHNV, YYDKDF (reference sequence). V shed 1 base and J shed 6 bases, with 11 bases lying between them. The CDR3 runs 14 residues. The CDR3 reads CATSRGGASDTQYF. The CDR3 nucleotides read TGTGCCACCAGCAGAGGGGGGGCCTCGGATACGCAGTATTTT.

CDR3 coding DNA: TGTGCCAGCAGTTTAGAGGGACGAGCGGGACTGGGAGAGACCCAGTACTTC. This translates into CASSLEGRAGLGETQYF. V usage is TRBV12-3 or TRBV12-4 and J usage is TRBJ2-5; 7 positions agree with TRBD2. Trimming cost V 1 base and J 4 bases; bases outside gene matches: 12. The CDR3 is made up of 17 amino acids.

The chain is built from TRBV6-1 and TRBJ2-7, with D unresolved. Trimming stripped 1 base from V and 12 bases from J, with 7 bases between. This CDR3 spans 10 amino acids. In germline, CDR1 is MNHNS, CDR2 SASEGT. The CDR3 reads CASSEETRYF. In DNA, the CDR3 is TGTGCCAGCAGTGAAGAGACCCGGTACTTC.

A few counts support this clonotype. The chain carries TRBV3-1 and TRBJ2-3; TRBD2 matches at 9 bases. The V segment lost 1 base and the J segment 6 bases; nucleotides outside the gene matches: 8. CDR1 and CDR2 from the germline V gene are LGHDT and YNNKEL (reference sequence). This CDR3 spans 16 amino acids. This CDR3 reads CASSQGASGTSDTQYF. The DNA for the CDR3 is TGTGCCAGCAGCCAAGGGGCTAGCGGGACATCGGATACGCAGTATTTT.

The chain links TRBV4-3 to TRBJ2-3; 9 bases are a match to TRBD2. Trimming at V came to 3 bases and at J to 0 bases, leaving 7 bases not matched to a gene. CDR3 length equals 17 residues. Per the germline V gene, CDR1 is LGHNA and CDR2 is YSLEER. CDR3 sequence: CASSHGGSGRSTDTQYF. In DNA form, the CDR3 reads TGCGCCAGCAGCCACGGGGGAAGCGGGAGGAGCACAGATACGCAGTATTTT.

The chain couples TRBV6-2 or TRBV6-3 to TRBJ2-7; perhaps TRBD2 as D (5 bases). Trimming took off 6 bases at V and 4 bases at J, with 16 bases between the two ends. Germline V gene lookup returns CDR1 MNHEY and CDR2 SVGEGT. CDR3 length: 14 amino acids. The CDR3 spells CASRGTRNDYEQYF. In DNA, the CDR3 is TGTGCCAGCAGGGGAACTAGAAACGATTACGAGCAGTACTTC.

CDR3 loop: CASRGSGTVNNEQFF. CDR3 coding DNA: TGTGCCAGTAGGGGATCCGGGACGGTGAACAATGAGCAGTTCTTC. This chain connects TRBV19 to TRBJ2-1; D may be TRBD1 or TRBD2 (5 bases each). Germline loops: CDR1 LNHDA, CDR2 SQIVND (reference sequence). The CDR3 runs to 15 residues. The V end was cut by 6 bases, the J end by 5 bases, with 17 bases between.

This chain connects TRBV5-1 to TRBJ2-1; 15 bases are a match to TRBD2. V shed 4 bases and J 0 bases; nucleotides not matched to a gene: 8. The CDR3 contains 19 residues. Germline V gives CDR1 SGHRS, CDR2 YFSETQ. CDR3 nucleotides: TGCGCCAGCAGCCGCACCGGGACTAGCGGGGGGAGCTCCTACAATGAGCAGTTCTTC. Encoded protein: CASSRTGTSGGSSYNEQFF.

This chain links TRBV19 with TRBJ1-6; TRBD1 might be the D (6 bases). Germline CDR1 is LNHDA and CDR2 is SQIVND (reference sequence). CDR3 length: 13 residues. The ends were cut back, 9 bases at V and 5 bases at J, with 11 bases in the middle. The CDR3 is CASAQGNNSPLHF. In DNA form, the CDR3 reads TGTGCCAGCGCGCAGGGGAATAATTCACCCCTCCACTTT.

CDR3 residues: CASAQGLIFTDTQYF. The CDR3 coding sequence is TGTGCTAGTGCCCAAGGACTGATCTTCACAGATACGCAGTATTTT. The V and J genes are TRBV12-5 and TRBJ2-3; tentatively, D is TRBD2 (5 bases). The ends were cut back, 7 bases at V and 2 bases at J, with 16 bases in the middle. In germline, CDR1 is LGHNT, CDR2 FRNRAP. The CDR3 is 15 amino acids.

CDR3 in amino acids: CASSYGQGGQTQYF. CDR3 DNA: TGTGCCAGCAGCTACGGACAGGGTGGACAGACCCAGTACTTC. The chain combines TRBV6-2 or TRBV6-3 with TRBJ2-5; 8 bases line up with TRBD1. The germline V gene encodes CDR1 MNHEY and CDR2 SVGEGT. CDR3 length equals 14 residues. V shed 6 bases, J shed 6 bases, and the junction held 9 bases outside the gene matches.

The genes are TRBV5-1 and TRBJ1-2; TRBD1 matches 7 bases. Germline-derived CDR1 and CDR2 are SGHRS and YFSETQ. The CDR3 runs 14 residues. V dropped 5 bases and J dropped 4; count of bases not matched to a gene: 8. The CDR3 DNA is TGCGCCAGCAGTCCTGAAGGACAGGCCTATGGCTACACCTTC. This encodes CASSPEGQAYGYTF.

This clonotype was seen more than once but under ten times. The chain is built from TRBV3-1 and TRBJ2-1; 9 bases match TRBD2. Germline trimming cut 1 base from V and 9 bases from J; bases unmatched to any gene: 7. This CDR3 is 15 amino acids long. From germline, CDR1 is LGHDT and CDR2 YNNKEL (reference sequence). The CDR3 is CASSQVAGGQSEQFF. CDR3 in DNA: TGTGCCAGCAGCCAAGTTGCGGGGGGGCAAAGTGAGCAGTTCTTC.

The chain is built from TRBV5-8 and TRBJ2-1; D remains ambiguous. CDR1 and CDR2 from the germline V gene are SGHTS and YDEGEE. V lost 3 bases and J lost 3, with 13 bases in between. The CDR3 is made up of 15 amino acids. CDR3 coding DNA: TGTGCCAGCAGCTATTACACCTACGGCTACAATGAGCAGTTCTTC. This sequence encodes CASSYYTYGYNEQFF.

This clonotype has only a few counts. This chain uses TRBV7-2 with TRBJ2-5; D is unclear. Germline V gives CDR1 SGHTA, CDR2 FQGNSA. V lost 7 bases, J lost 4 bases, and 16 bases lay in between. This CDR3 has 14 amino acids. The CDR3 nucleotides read TGTGCCAGCACCCGAAACGTAGTTCCAGAGACCCAGTACTTC. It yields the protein CASTRNVVPETQYF.

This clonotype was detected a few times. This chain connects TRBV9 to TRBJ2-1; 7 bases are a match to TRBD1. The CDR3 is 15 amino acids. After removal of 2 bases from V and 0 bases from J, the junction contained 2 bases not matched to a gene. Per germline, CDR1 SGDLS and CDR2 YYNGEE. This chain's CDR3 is CASSVTGVSYNEQFF. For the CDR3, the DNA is TGTGCCAGCAGCGTCACAGGGGTCTCCTACAATGAGCAGTTCTTC.

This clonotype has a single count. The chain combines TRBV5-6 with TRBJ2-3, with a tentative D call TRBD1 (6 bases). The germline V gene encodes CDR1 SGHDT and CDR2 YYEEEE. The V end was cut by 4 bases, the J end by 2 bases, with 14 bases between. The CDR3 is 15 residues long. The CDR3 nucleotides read TGTGCCAGCAGCCTACAGGGCGCAGCCACAGATACGCAGTATTTT. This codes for CASSLQGAATDTQYF.

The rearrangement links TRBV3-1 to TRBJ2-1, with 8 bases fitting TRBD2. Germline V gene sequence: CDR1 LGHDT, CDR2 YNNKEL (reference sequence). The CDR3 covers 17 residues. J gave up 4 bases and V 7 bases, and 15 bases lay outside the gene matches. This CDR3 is CASTQETLAGLYNEQFF. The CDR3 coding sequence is TGTGCCAGCACCCAGGAGACTCTAGCGGGCCTTTACAATGAGCAGTTCTTC.

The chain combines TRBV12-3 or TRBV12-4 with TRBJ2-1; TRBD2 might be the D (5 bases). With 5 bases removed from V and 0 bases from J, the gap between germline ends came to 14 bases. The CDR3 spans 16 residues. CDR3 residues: CASSIRWGVSYNEQFF. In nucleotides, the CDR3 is TGTGCCAGCAGTATCAGGTGGGGAGTCTCCTACAATGAGCAGTTCTTC.

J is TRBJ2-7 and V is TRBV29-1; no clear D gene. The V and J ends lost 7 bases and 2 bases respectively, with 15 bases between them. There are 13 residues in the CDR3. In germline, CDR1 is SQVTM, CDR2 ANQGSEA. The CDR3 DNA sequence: TGCAGCGGAATGGACGGCGGAACCTACGAGCAGTACTTC. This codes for CSGMDGGTYEQYF.

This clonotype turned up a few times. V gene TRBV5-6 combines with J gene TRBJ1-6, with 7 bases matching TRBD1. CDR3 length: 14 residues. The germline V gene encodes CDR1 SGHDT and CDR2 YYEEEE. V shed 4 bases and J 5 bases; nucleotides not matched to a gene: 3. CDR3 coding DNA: TGTGCCAGCAGCGGGGACAGTGATAATTCACCCCTCCACTTT. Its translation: CASSGDSDNSPLHF.

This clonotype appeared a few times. CDR3 coding DNA: TGCAGTGCTAGAATCCGGGACAGGGTGTTCTTC. Translation gives CSARIRDRVFF. This rearrangement joins TRBV20-1 to TRBJ2-1; TRBD1 aligns across 9 bases. CDR3 length equals 11 residues. V shed 2 bases, J shed 15 bases, and the junction held 5 bases outside the gene matches. CDR1 and CDR2 from the germline V gene are DFQATT and SNEGSKA (reference sequence).

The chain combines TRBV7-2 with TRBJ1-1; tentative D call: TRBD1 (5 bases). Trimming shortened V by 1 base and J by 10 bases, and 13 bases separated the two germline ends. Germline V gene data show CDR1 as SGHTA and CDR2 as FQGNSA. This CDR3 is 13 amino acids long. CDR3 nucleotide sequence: TGTGCCAGCAGCTTAGAAGCAGGGTCGGGAGCTTTCTTT. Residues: CASSLEAGSGAFF.

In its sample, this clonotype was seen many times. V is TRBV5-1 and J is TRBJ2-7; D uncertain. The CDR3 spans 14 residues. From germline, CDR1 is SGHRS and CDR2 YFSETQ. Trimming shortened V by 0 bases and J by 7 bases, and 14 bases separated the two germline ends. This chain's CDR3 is CASSLDLPAGEQYF. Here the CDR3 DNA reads TGCGCCAGCAGCTTGGATCTCCCAGCAGGAGAGCAGTACTTC.

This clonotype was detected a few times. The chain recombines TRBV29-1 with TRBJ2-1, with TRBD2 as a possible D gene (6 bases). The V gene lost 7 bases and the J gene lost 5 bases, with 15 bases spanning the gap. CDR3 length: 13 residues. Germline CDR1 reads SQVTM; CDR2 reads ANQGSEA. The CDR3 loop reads CSGGDGRNNEQFF. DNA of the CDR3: TGCAGCGGGGGGGATGGCAGAAACAATGAGCAGTTCTTC.

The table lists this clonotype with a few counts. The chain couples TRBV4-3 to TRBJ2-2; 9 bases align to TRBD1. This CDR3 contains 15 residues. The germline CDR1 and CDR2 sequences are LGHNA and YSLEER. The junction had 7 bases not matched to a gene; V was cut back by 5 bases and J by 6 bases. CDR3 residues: CASSIRDRVSGELFF. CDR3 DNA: TGCGCCAGCAGCATCCGGGACAGGGTGTCCGGGGAGCTGTTTTTT.

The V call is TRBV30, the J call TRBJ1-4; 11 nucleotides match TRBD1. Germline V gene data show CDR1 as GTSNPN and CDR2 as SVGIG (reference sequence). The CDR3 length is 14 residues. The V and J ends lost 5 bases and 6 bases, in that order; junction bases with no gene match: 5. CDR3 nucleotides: TGTGCCTGGGCCGGACAGGGGGCTGATGAAAAACTGTTTTTT. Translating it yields CAWAGQGADEKLFF.

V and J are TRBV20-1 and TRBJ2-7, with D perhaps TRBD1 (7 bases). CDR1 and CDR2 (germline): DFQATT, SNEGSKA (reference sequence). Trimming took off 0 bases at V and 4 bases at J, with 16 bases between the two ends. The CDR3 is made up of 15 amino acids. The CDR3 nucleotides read TGCAGTGCTAGAGATCGGAGGGGGCTAGGTTACGAGCAGTACTTC. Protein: CSARDRRGLGYEQYF.

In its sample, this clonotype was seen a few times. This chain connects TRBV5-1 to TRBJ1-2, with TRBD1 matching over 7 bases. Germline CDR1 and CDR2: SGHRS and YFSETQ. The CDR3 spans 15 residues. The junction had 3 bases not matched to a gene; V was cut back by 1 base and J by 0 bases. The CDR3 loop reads CASSLRGTANYGYTF. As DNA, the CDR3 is TGCGCCAGCAGCTTGCGAGGGACAGCTAACTATGGCTACACCTTC.